This is a list of T cell receptor beta chains from one sample in a study of PD-1 blockade in mismatch repair-deficient tumors. Profiling relied on immunoSEQ multiplex PCR, and the TCRdb table lists in-frame clones only, not all of them. The profile shows some 120,000 clones, around 80% of them singletons. Specimen: peripheral blood, collected roughly 13 months after starting pembrolizumab. The receptor source for this set is an adult with mismatch repair-deficient cancer. Each CDR3 is given with its conserved first and last residue. The order of the fields is clone size, V gene, J gene, D gene, CDR3 protein, CDR3 DNA. A D gene is named only where the DNA matches it firmly. Some rows mark clone size as missing; the rest say once, few, many or name a class of expanded clone.

clone_size: -; v_call: TRBV5-4; j_call: TRBJ2-3; d_call: TRBD2; cdr3_aa: CASSLGWGGSADTQYF; cdr3_nt: TGTGCCAGCAGCTTGGGTTGGGGCGGGAGTGCAGATACGCAGTATTTT
clone_size: -; v_call: TRBV13; j_call: TRBJ2-5; d_call: TRBD2; cdr3_aa: CASTAGGDLRETQYF; cdr3_nt: TGTGCCAGCACCGCGGGGGGGGACCTCAGGGAGACCCAGTACTTC
clone_size: -; v_call: TRBV30; j_call: TRBJ2-5; d_call: TRBD2; cdr3_aa: CAWSKRERETQYF; cdr3_nt: TGTGCCTGGAGTAAGCGGGAGCGAGAGACCCAGTACTTC
clone_size: -; v_call: TRBV10-2; j_call: TRBJ1-2; d_call: -; cdr3_aa: CASRAGVNYGYTF; cdr3_nt: TGCGCCAGCCGGGCCGGGGTAAACTATGGCTACACCTTC
clone_size: -; v_call: TRBV6-5; j_call: TRBJ2-5; d_call: -; cdr3_aa: CASSYSWRPQETQYF; cdr3_nt: TGTGCCAGCAGTTACTCGTGGCGGCCTCAAGAGACCCAGTACTTC
clone_size: -; v_call: TRBV5-6; j_call: TRBJ2-1; d_call: TRBD2; cdr3_aa: CASSQDGGRLEQFF; cdr3_nt: TGTGCCAGCAGTCAGGACGGGGGGAGGCTTGAGCAGTTCTTC
clone_size: once; v_call: TRBV5-1; j_call: TRBJ2-6; d_call: TRBD1; cdr3_aa: CASTRDRGQAGANVLTF; cdr3_nt: TGCGCCAGCACCCGGGACAGGGGGCAGGCTGGGGCCAACGTCCTGACTTTC
clone_size: -; v_call: TRBV11-3; j_call: TRBJ2-7; d_call: -; cdr3_aa: CASSLGGTTNEQYF; cdr3_nt: TGTGCCAGCAGCTTAGGCGGGACGACCAACGAGCAGTACTTC
clone_size: -; v_call: TRBV10-2; j_call: TRBJ1-4; d_call: -; cdr3_aa: CASSEGSGTAGKLFF; cdr3_nt: TGCGCCAGCAGTGAGGGCTCCGGGACGGCCGGAAAACTGTTTTTT
clone_size: -; v_call: TRBV6-5; j_call: TRBJ2-7; d_call: -; cdr3_aa: CASSRGRVTPYEQYF; cdr3_nt: TGTGCCAGCAGCCGGGGGCGGGTTACCCCCTACGAGCAGTACTTC
clone_size: once; v_call: TRBV5-1; j_call: TRBJ2-5; d_call: TRBD1; cdr3_aa: CASSSLPTGRQETQYF; cdr3_nt: TGCGCCAGCAGCTCGCTGCCGACAGGGAGACAAGAGACCCAGTACTTC
clone_size: -; v_call: TRBV7-7; j_call: TRBJ1-1; d_call: -; cdr3_aa: CASSLGVGSEAFF; cdr3_nt: TGTGCTAGCAGCTTGGGGGTGGGCTCTGAAGCTTTCTTT
clone_size: -; v_call: TRBV6-1; j_call: TRBJ2-3; d_call: TRBD2; cdr3_aa: CASSETGLAGADTQYF; cdr3_nt: TGTGCCAGCAGTGAGACAGGACTAGCAGGGGCGGATACGCAGTATTTT
clone_size: -; v_call: TRBV13; j_call: TRBJ2-5; d_call: TRBD2; cdr3_aa: CASSLVGLAGEGGTQYF; cdr3_nt: TGTGCCAGCAGCTTAGTGGGACTAGCGGGAGAAGGGGGGACCCAGTACTTC
clone_size: -; v_call: TRBV11-3; j_call: TRBJ2-3; d_call: TRBD2; cdr3_aa: CASSLGASGTTDTQYF; cdr3_nt: TGTGCCAGCAGCTTAGGGGCTAGCGGGACCACAGATACGCAGTATTTT
clone_size: -; v_call: TRBV27; j_call: TRBJ2-1; d_call: -; cdr3_aa: CASRSNIGVSYNEQFF; cdr3_nt: TGTGCCAGCAGATCCAACATAGGGGTCTCCTACAATGAGCAGTTCTTC
clone_size: -; v_call: TRBV11-2; j_call: TRBJ2-6; d_call: -; cdr3_aa: CASSTHGSGANVLTF; cdr3_nt: TGTGCCAGCAGCACCCACGGCTCTGGGGCCAACGTCCTGACTTTC
clone_size: -; v_call: TRBV2; j_call: TRBJ1-2; d_call: -; cdr3_aa: CASSEGGGVNYGYTF; cdr3_nt: TGTGCCAGCAGTGAAGGGGGAGGGGTCAACTATGGCTACACCTTC
clone_size: -; v_call: TRBV7-2; j_call: TRBJ2-7; d_call: TRBD1; cdr3_aa: CASSLGLDRGMYEQYF; cdr3_nt: TGTGCCAGCAGCTTAGGTCTGGACAGGGGGATGTACGAGCAGTACTTC
clone_size: -; v_call: TRBV15; j_call: TRBJ1-4; d_call: TRBD1; cdr3_aa: CATSPGGYEKLFF; cdr3_nt: TGTGCCACCTCCCCAGGGGGTTATGAAAAACTGTTTTTT
clone_size: -; v_call: TRBV7-6; j_call: TRBJ1-1; d_call: TRBD1; cdr3_aa: CASSPRDRNTEAFF; cdr3_nt: TGTGCCAGCAGCCCCCGGGACAGGAACACTGAAGCTTTCTTT
clone_size: -; v_call: TRBV6-1; j_call: TRBJ1-2; d_call: -; cdr3_aa: CASRPTLPTNYGYTF; cdr3_nt: TGTGCCAGCAGACCGACACTACCGACGAACTATGGCTACACCTTC
clone_size: -; v_call: TRBV11-2; j_call: TRBJ2-7; d_call: -; cdr3_aa: CASSLVVNLFEEYEQYF; cdr3_nt: TGTGCCAGCAGCTTAGTTGTGAACCTCTTCGAAGAATACGAGCAGTACTTC
clone_size: -; v_call: TRBV11-2; j_call: TRBJ2-7; d_call: -; cdr3_aa: CASSLSSEGTGSSYEQYF; cdr3_nt: TGTGCCAGCAGCTTATCTTCCGAAGGGACTGGAAGCTCCTACGAGCAGTACTTC
clone_size: -; v_call: TRBV5-1; j_call: TRBJ2-1; d_call: -; cdr3_aa: CASSPDTYNEQFF; cdr3_nt: TGCGCCAGCAGCCCGGACACCTACAATGAGCAGTTCTTC
clone_size: -; v_call: TRBV4-2; j_call: TRBJ2-7; d_call: TRBD2; cdr3_aa: CASSQERLAGSHF; cdr3_nt: TGTGCCAGCAGCCAAGAGAGACTAGCGGGATCCCACTTC
clone_size: -; v_call: TRBV27; j_call: TRBJ2-7; d_call: -; cdr3_aa: CASSLGPSSEQYF; cdr3_nt: TGTGCCAGCAGTTTAGGTCCCTCCTCCGAGCAGTACTTC
clone_size: -; v_call: TRBV5-1; j_call: TRBJ1-1; d_call: -; cdr3_aa: CASSPVFPQTEAFF; cdr3_nt: TGCGCCAGCAGCCCGGTTTTTCCCCAGACTGAAGCTTTCTTT
clone_size: once; v_call: TRBV11-2; j_call: TRBJ2-3; d_call: -; cdr3_aa: CASSFTDPTDTQYF; cdr3_nt: TGTGCCAGCAGCTTTACCGACCCCACAGATACGCAGTATTTT
clone_size: -; v_call: TRBV29-1; j_call: TRBJ1-2; d_call: -; cdr3_aa: CSVAQGGGGYTF; cdr3_nt: TGCAGCGTGGCACAGGGTGGAGGTGGCTACACCTTC
clone_size: once; v_call: TRBV14; j_call: TRBJ2-7; d_call: -; cdr3_aa: CASSQDSPLYEQYF; cdr3_nt: TGTGCCAGCAGCCAAGATTCGCCCCTCTACGAGCAGTACTTC
clone_size: -; v_call: TRBV11-3; j_call: TRBJ2-1; d_call: -; cdr3_aa: CASSWDSSFNNEQFF; cdr3_nt: TGTGCCAGCAGCTGGGACTCTAGTTTTAACAATGAGCAGTTCTTC
clone_size: -; v_call: TRBV7-2; j_call: TRBJ1-1; d_call: -; cdr3_aa: CASSLELNTEAFF; cdr3_nt: TGTGCCAGCAGCTTAGAACTTAACACTGAAGCTTTCTTT
clone_size: -; v_call: TRBV2; j_call: TRBJ2-7; d_call: -; cdr3_aa: CASSVAYRATYEQYF; cdr3_nt: TGTGCCAGCAGTGTAGCTTACAGGGCAACCTACGAGCAGTACTTC
clone_size: once; v_call: TRBV15; j_call: TRBJ1-1; d_call: -; cdr3_aa: CATSRGAGRGIRNTEAFF; cdr3_nt: TGTGCCACCAGCAGAGGAGCGGGAAGGGGTATACGGAACACTGAAGCTTTCTTT
clone_size: -; v_call: TRBV29-1; j_call: TRBJ2-3; d_call: -; cdr3_aa: CSVEKLAGWSTDTQYF; cdr3_nt: TGCAGCGTTGAAAAGTTGGCAGGGTGGAGCACAGATACGCAGTATTTT
clone_size: -; v_call: TRBV30; j_call: TRBJ2-2; d_call: -; cdr3_aa: CAWSTDYNTGELFF; cdr3_nt: TGTGCCTGGAGTACAGATTATAACACCGGGGAGCTGTTTTTT
clone_size: -; v_call: TRBV6-5; j_call: TRBJ1-4; d_call: -; cdr3_aa: CASSYSSRVVGEKLFF; cdr3_nt: TGTGCCAGCAGTTACTCGAGTAGGGTAGTGGGCGAAAAACTGTTTTTT
clone_size: few; v_call: TRBV18; j_call: TRBJ2-1; d_call: TRBD1; cdr3_aa: CASSETGSDNEQFF; cdr3_nt: TGTGCCAGCTCAGAGACAGGGTCCGACAATGAGCAGTTCTTC
clone_size: -; v_call: TRBV5-1; j_call: TRBJ2-3; d_call: -; cdr3_aa: CASSLGPTDTQYF; cdr3_nt: TGCGCCAGCAGCTTGGGGCCCACAGATACGCAGTATTTT
clone_size: -; v_call: TRBV5-1; j_call: TRBJ1-3; d_call: TRBD1; cdr3_aa: CASSSAGGQGNTIYF; cdr3_nt: TGCGCCAGCAGCTCAGCAGGGGGGCAAGGAAACACCATATATTTT
clone_size: -; v_call: TRBV25-1; j_call: TRBJ1-4; d_call: TRBD1; cdr3_aa: CASSHTTGTNEKLFF; cdr3_nt: TGTGCCAGCAGCCACACGACAGGGACTAATGAAAAACTGTTTTTT
clone_size: -; v_call: TRBV19; j_call: TRBJ1-3; d_call: TRBD1; cdr3_aa: CASRKGGAGNTIYF; cdr3_nt: TGTGCCAGTCGGAAAGGGGGCGCCGGAAACACCATATATTTT
clone_size: -; v_call: TRBV5-4; j_call: TRBJ2-7; d_call: -; cdr3_aa: CASSLGAVYEQYF; cdr3_nt: TGTGCCAGCAGCTTGGGCGCGGTCTACGAGCAGTACTTC
clone_size: -; v_call: TRBV27; j_call: TRBJ1-3; d_call: -; cdr3_aa: CASSPQQVTDTIYF; cdr3_nt: TGTGCCAGCAGTCCCCAACAGGTCACGGACACCATATATTTT
clone_size: few; v_call: TRBV18; j_call: TRBJ1-5; d_call: TRBD1; cdr3_aa: CASSLDRVGQPQHF; cdr3_nt: TGTGCCAGCTCACTTGACAGGGTAGGGCAGCCCCAGCATTTT
clone_size: -; v_call: TRBV20-1; j_call: TRBJ1-1; d_call: -; cdr3_aa: CSPGSDTEAFF; cdr3_nt: TGCAGTCCGGGATCGGACACTGAAGCTTTCTTT
clone_size: -; v_call: TRBV11-2; j_call: TRBJ1-1; d_call: -; cdr3_aa: CASSPSWGTEAFF; cdr3_nt: TGTGCCAGCAGCCCCTCCTGGGGCACTGAAGCTTTCTTT
clone_size: -; v_call: TRBV18; j_call: TRBJ1-1; d_call: -; cdr3_aa: CASSPGVRASSTEAFF; cdr3_nt: TGTGCCAGCTCACCGGGTGTAAGGGCCTCTAGCACTGAAGCTTTCTTT
clone_size: -; v_call: TRBV5-4; j_call: TRBJ2-7; d_call: TRBD2; cdr3_aa: CASSSIKTSGSYEQYF; cdr3_nt: TGTGCCAGCAGCTCCATTAAGACTAGCGGCTCCTACGAGCAGTACTTC
clone_size: -; v_call: TRBV14; j_call: TRBJ1-5; d_call: -; cdr3_aa: CASLPTVQPQHF; cdr3_nt: TGTGCCAGCTTACCCACCGTTCAGCCCCAGCATTTT
clone_size: -; v_call: TRBV19; j_call: TRBJ1-2; d_call: -; cdr3_aa: CASRWDYGYTF; cdr3_nt: TGTGCCAGTAGGTGGGACTATGGCTACACCTTC
clone_size: -; v_call: TRBV6-5; j_call: TRBJ1-1; d_call: TRBD1; cdr3_aa: CASTPGQANTEAFF; cdr3_nt: TGTGCCAGCACCCCCGGACAGGCGAACACTGAAGCTTTCTTT
clone_size: -; v_call: TRBV6-6; j_call: TRBJ1-1; d_call: TRBD1; cdr3_aa: CASSYGTVVLNTEAFF; cdr3_nt: TGTGCCAGCAGTTACGGGACAGTAGTTTTGAACACTGAAGCTTTCTTT
clone_size: -; v_call: TRBV10-2; j_call: TRBJ2-7; d_call: TRBD2; cdr3_aa: CASSGLAGLNEQYF; cdr3_nt: TGCGCCAGCAGCGGACTAGCGGGACTCAACGAGCAGTACTTC